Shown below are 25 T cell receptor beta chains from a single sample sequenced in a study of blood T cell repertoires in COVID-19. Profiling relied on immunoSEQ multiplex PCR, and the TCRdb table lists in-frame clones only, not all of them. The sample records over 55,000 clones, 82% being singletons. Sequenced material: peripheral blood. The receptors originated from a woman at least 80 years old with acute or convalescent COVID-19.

The CDR3 DNA sequence: TGTGCCAGCAGCGTAGGCGGGAACGGCGTTCAGTACTTC. Amino acids: CASSVGGNGVQYF. The rearrangement links TRBV9 to TRBJ2-4; D may be TRBD2 (6 bases). V was clipped by 0 bases and J by 11 bases, with 12 bases between them. The CDR3 length is 13 residues. CDR1 is SGDLS and CDR2 is YYNGEE in the germline V gene.

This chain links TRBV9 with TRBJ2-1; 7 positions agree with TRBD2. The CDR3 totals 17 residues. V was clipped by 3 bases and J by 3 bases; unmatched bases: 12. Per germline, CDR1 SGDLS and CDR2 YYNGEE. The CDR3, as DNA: TGTGCCAGCAGCGCCACCCTCGCTAGCGGCTTCTACAATGAGCAGTTCTTC. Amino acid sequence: CASSATLASGFYNEQFF.

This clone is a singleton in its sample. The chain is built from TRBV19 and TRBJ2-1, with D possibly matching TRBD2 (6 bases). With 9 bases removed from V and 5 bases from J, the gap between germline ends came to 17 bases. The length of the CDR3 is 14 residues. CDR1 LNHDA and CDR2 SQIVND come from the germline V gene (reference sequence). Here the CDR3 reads CASRASGGNNEQFF. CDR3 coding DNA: TGTGCCAGCAGAGCTAGTGGCGGGAACAATGAGCAGTTCTTC.

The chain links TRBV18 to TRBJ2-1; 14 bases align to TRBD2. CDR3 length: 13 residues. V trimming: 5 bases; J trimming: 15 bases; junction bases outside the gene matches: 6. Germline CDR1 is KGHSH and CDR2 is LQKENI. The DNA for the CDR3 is TGTGCCAGCTCAGGGACTAGCGGGAGTCAAATGTTCTTC. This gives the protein CASSGTSGSQMFF.

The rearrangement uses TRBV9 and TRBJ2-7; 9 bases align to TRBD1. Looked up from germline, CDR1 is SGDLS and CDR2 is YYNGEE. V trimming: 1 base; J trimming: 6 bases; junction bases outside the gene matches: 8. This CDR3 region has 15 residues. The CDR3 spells CASSVSGTGYFEQYF. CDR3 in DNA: TGTGCCAGCAGCGTATCTGGGACAGGGTATTTCGAGCAGTACTTC.

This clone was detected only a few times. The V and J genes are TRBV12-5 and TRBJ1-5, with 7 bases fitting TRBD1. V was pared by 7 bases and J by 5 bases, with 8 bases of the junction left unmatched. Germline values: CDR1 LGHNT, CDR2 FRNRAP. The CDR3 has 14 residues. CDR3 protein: CASAQTGIHQPQHF. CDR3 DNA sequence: TGTGCTAGTGCCCAGACAGGGATTCATCAGCCCCAGCATTTT.

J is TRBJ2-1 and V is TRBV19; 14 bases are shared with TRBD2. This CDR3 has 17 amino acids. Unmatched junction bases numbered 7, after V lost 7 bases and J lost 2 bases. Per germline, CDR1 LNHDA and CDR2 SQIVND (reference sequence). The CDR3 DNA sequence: TGTGCCAGTAAAGTCAGGGGACTAGCGGGAGCCTACAATGAGCAGTTCTTC. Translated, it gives CASKVRGLAGAYNEQFF.

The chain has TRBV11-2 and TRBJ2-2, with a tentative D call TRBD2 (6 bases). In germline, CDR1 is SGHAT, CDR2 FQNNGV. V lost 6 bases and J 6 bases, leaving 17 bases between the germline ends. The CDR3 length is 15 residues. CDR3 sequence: CASRMTRSFAGELFF. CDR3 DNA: TGTGCCAGCAGGATGACTAGGTCTTTCGCCGGGGAGCTGTTTTTT.

CDR3 bases: TGTGCCAGCAGTTTAAGGGGGCCGAGCACAGATACGCAGTATTTT. It translates to CASSLRGPSTDTQYF. This chain connects TRBV27 to TRBJ2-3; 7 nucleotides agree with TRBD1. This CDR3 contains 15 residues. Germline lookup yields CDR1 MNHEY and CDR2 SMNVEV (reference sequence). J gave up 0 bases and V 2 bases, and 2 bases lay outside the gene matches.

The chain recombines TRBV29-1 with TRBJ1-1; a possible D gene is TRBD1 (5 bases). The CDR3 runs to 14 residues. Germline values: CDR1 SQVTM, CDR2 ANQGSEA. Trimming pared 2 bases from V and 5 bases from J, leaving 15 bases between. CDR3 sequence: CSVERGNGGTEAFF. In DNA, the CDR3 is TGCAGCGTTGAACGGGGGAACGGCGGGACTGAAGCTTTCTTT.

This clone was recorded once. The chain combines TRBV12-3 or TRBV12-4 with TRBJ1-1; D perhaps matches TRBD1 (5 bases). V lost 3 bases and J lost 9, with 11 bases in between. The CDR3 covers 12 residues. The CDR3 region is CASSFRQGQAFF. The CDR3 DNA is TGTGCCAGCAGTTTTCGGCAGGGTCAAGCTTTCTTT.

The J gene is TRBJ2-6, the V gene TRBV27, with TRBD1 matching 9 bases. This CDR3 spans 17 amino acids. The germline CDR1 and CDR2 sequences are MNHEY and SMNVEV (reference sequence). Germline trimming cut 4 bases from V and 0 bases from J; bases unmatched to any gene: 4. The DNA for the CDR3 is TGTGCCAGCAGTTCAACAGGGGGCCTCTCTGGGGCCAACGTCCTGACTTTC. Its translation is CASSSTGGLSGANVLTF.

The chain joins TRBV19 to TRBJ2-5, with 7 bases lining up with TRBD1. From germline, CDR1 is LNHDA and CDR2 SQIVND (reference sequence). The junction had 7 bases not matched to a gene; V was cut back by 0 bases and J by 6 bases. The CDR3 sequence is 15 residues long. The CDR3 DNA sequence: TGTGCCAGTAGTATAGATCAAGGGGGCTCGAAGACCCAGTACTTC. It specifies CASSIDQGGSKTQYF.

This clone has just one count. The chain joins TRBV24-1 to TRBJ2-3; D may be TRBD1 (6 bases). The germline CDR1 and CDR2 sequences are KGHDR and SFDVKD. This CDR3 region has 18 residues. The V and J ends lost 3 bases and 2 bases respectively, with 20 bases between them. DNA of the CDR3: TGTGCCACCAGTGATCCTTCCGGACAGCTCATACACACAGATACGCAGTATTTT. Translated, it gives CATSDPSGQLIHTDTQYF.

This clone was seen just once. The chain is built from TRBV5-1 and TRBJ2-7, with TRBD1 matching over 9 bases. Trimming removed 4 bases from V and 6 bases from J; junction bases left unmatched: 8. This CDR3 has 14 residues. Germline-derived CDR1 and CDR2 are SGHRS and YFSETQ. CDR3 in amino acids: CASSPRTGEREQYF. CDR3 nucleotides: TGCGCCAGCAGCCCCCGGACAGGGGAGCGCGAGCAGTACTTC.

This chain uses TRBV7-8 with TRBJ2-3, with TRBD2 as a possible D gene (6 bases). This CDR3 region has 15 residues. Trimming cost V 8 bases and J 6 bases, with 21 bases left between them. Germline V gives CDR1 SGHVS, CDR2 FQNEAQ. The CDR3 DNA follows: TGTGCCAGCTATCTACCCCGGGACTCATCTGATACGCAGTATTTT. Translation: CASYLPRDSSDTQYF.

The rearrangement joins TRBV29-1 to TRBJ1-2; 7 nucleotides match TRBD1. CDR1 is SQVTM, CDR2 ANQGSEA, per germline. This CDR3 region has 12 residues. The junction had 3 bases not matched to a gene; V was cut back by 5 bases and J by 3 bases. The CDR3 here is CSVLQGHYGYTF. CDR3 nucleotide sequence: TGCAGCGTTTTACAGGGGCACTATGGCTACACCTTC.

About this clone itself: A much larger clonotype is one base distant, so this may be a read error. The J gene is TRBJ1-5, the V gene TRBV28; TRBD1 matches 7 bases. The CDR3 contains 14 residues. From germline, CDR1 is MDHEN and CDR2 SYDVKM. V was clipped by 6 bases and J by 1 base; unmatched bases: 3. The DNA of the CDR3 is TGTGCCAGCAGCCAGACAGGGAGCAATCAGCCCCAGCATTTT. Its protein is CASSQTGSNQPQHF.

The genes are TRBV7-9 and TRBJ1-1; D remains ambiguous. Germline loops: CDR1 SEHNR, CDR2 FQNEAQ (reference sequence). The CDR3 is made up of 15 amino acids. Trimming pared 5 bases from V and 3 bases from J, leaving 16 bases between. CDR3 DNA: TGTGCCAGCAGCGGAGGAGCTTTTCAGGACACTGAAGCTTTCTTT. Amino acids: CASSGGAFQDTEAFF.

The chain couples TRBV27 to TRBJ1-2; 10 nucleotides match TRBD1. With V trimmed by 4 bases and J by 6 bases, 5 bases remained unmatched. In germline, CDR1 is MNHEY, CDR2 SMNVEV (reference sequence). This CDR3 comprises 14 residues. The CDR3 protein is CASSSAGTGDGYTF. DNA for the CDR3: TGTGCCAGCAGTTCTGCCGGGACAGGGGATGGCTACACCTTC.

The CDR3 reads CASSLTGTGVNYGYTF. DNA for the CDR3: TGTGCCAGCAGCCTTACCGGGACAGGAGTTAACTATGGCTACACCTTC. This sequence joins TRBV9 and TRBJ1-2; 8 nucleotides line up with TRBD1. CDR3 length: 16 amino acids. Germline CDR1 SGDLS, CDR2 YYNGEE. J gave up 1 base and V 4 bases, and 9 bases lay outside the gene matches.

The CDR3 nucleotides are TGTGCCAGCAGCTCCCTGACTAGCGGGAGGTACAATGAGCAGTTCTTC. It codes for CASSSLTSGRYNEQFF. The V and J genes are TRBV11-2 and TRBJ2-1, with 13 bases fitting TRBD2. The CDR3 consists of 16 residues. Germline assignment: CDR1 SGHAT and CDR2 FQNNGV. V was clipped by 4 bases and J by 4 bases; unmatched bases: 4.

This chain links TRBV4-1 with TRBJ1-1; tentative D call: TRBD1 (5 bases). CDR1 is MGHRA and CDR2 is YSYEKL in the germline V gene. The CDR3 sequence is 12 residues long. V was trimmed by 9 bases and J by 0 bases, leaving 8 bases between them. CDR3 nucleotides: TGCGCCAGTGACAGCTTGAACACTGAAGCTTTCTTT. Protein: CASDSLNTEAFF.

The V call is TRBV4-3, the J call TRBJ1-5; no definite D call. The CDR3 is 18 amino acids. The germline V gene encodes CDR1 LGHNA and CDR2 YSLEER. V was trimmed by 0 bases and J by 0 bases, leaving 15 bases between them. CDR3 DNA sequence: TGCGCCAGCAGCCAAGATCGCTTAGATCGGGATAGCAATCAGCCCCAGCATTTT. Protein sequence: CASSQDRLDRDSNQPQHF.

The CDR3 spells CASRRVIAGASDTQYF. CDR3 bases: TGCGCCAGCAGGAGGGTAATAGCGGGAGCTTCAGATACGCAGTATTTT. The J gene is TRBJ2-3, the V gene TRBV5-1; 9 nucleotides match TRBD2. The CDR3 runs 16 residues. Trimming at V came to 5 bases and at J to 4 bases, leaving 11 bases not matched to a gene. Germline V CDR1 and CDR2: SGHRS, YFSETQ.